This record covers a single T cell receptor beta chain. With random hexamers, reverse transcription was performed on about 0.45 to 1 ug of RNA. TCRdb reprocessed the immunoSEQ multiplex PCR reads with MiXCR, giving one entry per CDR3 protein. This sample yields around 69,000 distinct CDR3 sequences, of which roughly 92% are seen a single time; around 0.45% belongs to the top ten. This sample stems from a study of CD8 T cells in Susac syndrome. About the study: Within the group of sequenced Susac syndrome patients, five or six had active disease and fewer than 10 were in remission. At the time of blood draw, patients with Susac syndrome were therapy-naive, receiving corticosteroids, or receiving intravenous immunoglobulin alone.

Sequencing was done on a sample of CD8+ T cells from PBMCs. This TCR was recovered from a human donor with Susac syndrome.

CDR3 bases: TGTGCCAGCAAGGAGGAGGATACGCAGTATTTT. Protein: CASKEEDTQYF. This rearrangement joins TRBV2 to TRBJ2-3; weak D call: TRBD2 (5 bases). The germline CDR1 and CDR2 sequences are SNHLY and FYNNEI. The CDR3 spans 11 residues. Trimming took off 7 bases at V and 6 bases at J, with 8 bases between the two ends.